The rows below give T cell receptor beta chains drawn from one sample of a study of cytomegalovirus exposure and HLA in healthy donors. TCRdb's copy holds only in-frame clones and misses some; the assay was immunoSEQ multiplex PCR. The sample yields 120,000 to 150,000 clones, roughly three quarters seen once. Material: PBMCs. These receptors were taken from a male donor in good health and CMV-seronegative. Both conserved end residues are part of each CDR3. The D gene is left open where the match is weak. Part of the rows lack a size; the others show once, few, many or a class for expanded clones.

CASSVWGEEQFF,TGTGCCAGCAGTGTATGGGGCGAGGAGCAGTTCTTC,12,NA,NA,TRBV2,TRBJ2-1
CASSYSSGNQPQHF,TGTGCCAGCAGTTACTCATCGGGCAATCAGCCCCAGCATTTT,14,NA,NA,TRBV6-6,TRBJ1-5
CASSGLDRGVTEAFF,TGTGCCAGCAGCGGATTGGACAGGGGGGTCACTGAAGCTTTCTTT,15,NA,TRBD1,TRBV11-2,TRBJ1-1
CASSYLERLNYGYTF,TGTGCCAGCAGTTACTTAGAGAGATTAAACTATGGCTACACCTTC,15,NA,NA,TRBV6-6,TRBJ1-2
CASSLNGGAAGELFF,TGTGCTAGCAGCTTAAACGGGGGGGCCGCCGGGGAGCTGTTTTTT,15,NA,TRBD2,TRBV7-7,TRBJ2-2
CASSSPGQGYGYTF,TGCGCCAGCAGCTCTCCGGGACAGGGCTATGGCTACACCTTC,14,NA,TRBD1,TRBV5-1,TRBJ1-2
CASSVGTGDTGELFF,TGTGCCAGCAGCGTAGGGACAGGGGACACCGGGGAGCTGTTTTTT,15,NA,TRBD1,TRBV9,TRBJ2-2
CASSPGILFSYNEQFF,TGTGCCAGTAGTCCCGGGATCCTCTTCTCCTACAATGAGCAGTTCTTC,16,NA,NA,TRBV19,TRBJ2-1
CAWSGRPLKGRTRYEQYF,TGTGCCTGGAGTGGCCGCCCACTCAAGGGAAGGACTCGTTACGAGCAGTACTTC,18,NA,NA,TRBV30,TRBJ2-7
CAISEGQNYNSPLHF,TGTGCCATCAGTGAGGGACAGAACTATAATTCACCCCTCCACTTT,15,NA,NA,TRBV10-3,TRBJ1-6
CASSLEGRGPPNEQFF,TGTGCCAGCAGCTTGGAAGGGCGGGGGCCCCCCAATGAGCAGTTCTTC,16,NA,NA,TRBV5-4,TRBJ2-1
CASSPGLRGGYTF,TGCGCCAGCAGCCCCGGTCTCAGGGGTGGCTACACCTTC,13,NA,NA,TRBV5-1,TRBJ1-2
CASSTGHTGTRSTDTQYF,TGTGCCAGTAGTACCGGTCATACCGGGACTAGGAGCACAGATACGCAGTATTTT,18,NA,TRBD2,TRBV19,TRBJ2-3
CSVEARRQGKYEQYF,TGCAGCGTTGAGGCAAGACGACAGGGAAAGTACGAGCAGTACTTC,15,NA,TRBD1,TRBV29-1,TRBJ2-7
CASSLASGQPYGYTF,TGTGCCAGCAGCCTAGCCTCGGGACAACCGTATGGCTACACCTTC,15,NA,NA,TRBV5-4,TRBJ1-2
CASNPGLFRGPRNF,TGTGCCAGCAACCCGGGGTTGTTCAGGGGCCCTAGGAACTTC,14,NA,NA,TRBV6-4,TRBJ2-7
CAISESYRTINNQPQHF,TGTGCCATCAGTGAGTCGTATAGGACAATCAACAATCAGCCCCAGCATTTT,17,NA,NA,TRBV10-3,TRBJ1-5
CASSQTGDREQYF,TGTGCCAGCAGTCAGACAGGGGATAGGGAGCAGTACTTC,13,NA,TRBD1,TRBV27,TRBJ2-5
CAWSVNRGEKLFF,TGTGCCTGGAGTGTAAATAGGGGTGAAAAACTGTTTTTT,13,NA,NA,TRBV30,TRBJ1-4
CASSSRGRNTEAFF,TGTGCCAGCAGTTCCAGGGGGCGGAACACTGAAGCTTTCTTT,14,NA,TRBD1,TRBV6-6,TRBJ1-1
CASSSRIVYQETQYF,TGTGCCAGCAGTTCCCGTATAGTCTACCAAGAGACCCAGTACTTC,15,NA,NA,TRBV28,TRBJ2-5
CASSGGSEDRALYGYTF,TGTGCCAGCAGCGGGGGCTCGGAAGACAGGGCTCTCTATGGCTACACCTTC,17,NA,TRBD1,TRBV5-6,TRBJ1-2
CASSIQGPEQYF,TGTGCCAGCTCAATACAGGGGCCCGAGCAGTACTTC,12,few,TRBD1,TRBV18,TRBJ2-7
CSVLKGAVDTEAFF,TGCAGCGTTTTAAAGGGGGCGGTGGACACTGAAGCTTTCTTT,14,once,TRBD1,TRBV29-1,TRBJ1-1
CASSSPGVGGYTF,TGTGCCAGCAGTTCTCCGGGGGTCGGTGGCTACACCTTC,13,NA,NA,TRBV6-5,TRBJ1-2
CASSVSRGQETQYF,TGTGCCAGCAGCGTAAGCCGGGGGCAAGAGACCCAGTACTTC,14,NA,NA,TRBV9,TRBJ2-5
CASSQTGQGNEQFF,TGTGCCAGCAGCCAAACGGGACAGGGGAATGAGCAGTTCTTC,14,once,TRBD1,TRBV14,TRBJ2-1
CASSLGWSRNNEKLFF,TGTGCCAGCAGCTTAGGATGGTCCAGAAATAATGAAAAACTGTTTTTT,16,NA,NA,TRBV7-2,TRBJ1-4